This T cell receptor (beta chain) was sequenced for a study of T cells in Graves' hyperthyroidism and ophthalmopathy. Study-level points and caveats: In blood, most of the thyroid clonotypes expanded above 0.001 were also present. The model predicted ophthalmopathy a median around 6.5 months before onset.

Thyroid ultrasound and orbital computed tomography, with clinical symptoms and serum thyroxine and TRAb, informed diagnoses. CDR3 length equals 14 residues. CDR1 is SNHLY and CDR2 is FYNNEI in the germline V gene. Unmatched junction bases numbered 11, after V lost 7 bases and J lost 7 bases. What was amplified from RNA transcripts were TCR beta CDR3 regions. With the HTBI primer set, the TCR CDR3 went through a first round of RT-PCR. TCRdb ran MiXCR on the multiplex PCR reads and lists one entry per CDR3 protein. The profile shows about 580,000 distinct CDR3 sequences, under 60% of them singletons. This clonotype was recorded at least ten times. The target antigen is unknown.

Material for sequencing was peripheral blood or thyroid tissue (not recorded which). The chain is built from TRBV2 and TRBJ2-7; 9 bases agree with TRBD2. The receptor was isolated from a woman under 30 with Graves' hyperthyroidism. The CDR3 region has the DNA TGTGCCAGCAAAAGTAGCGGGAGTGCAAAGGAGCAGTACTTC. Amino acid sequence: CASKSSGSAKEQYF.